These 2 T cell receptor beta chains were all obtained from the same sample, sequenced in a study of Ad26.COV2.S vaccination and SARS-CoV-2 variants. Treatment defined: around 19 received Ad26.COV2.S at low or high dose, single or two shots; about 5 received placebo; per-sample allocation not given. Sampling took place 63 days after the first vaccine or placebo injection. Profiled with immunoSEQ multiplex PCR; TCRdb holds only in-frame clones, not every one. The repertoire holds 350,000 to 500,000 clones, with roughly 88% as singletons. This material consisted of peripheral blood, taken in a trial of Ad26.COV2.S vaccine versus placebo. The receptors derive from a person aged 18-60 years who received the Ad26.COV2.S COVID-19 vaccine or a placebo.

This rearrangement joins TRBV28 to TRBJ2-2; 9 bases agree with TRBD1. The germline CDR1 and CDR2 sequences are MDHEN and SYDVKM. V lost 2 bases to trimming and J lost 7 bases; unmatched junction nucleotides: 2. The CDR3 has 14 amino acids. CDR3 sequence (DNA): TGTGCCAGCAGTTTAAGGACAGGGGTCGGGGAGCTGTTTTTT. Translated, it gives CASSLRTGVGELFF.

V and J are TRBV6-2 or TRBV6-3 and TRBJ2-3, with D maybe TRBD2 (6 bases). This CDR3 is built from 14 residues. Germline CDR1 and CDR2: MNHEY and SVGEGT. V was trimmed by 4 bases and J by 0 bases, leaving 8 bases between them. In DNA, the CDR3 is TGTGCCAGCAGTTCAGCGGGTAGCACAGATACGCAGTATTTT. Its translation is CASSSAGSTDTQYF.